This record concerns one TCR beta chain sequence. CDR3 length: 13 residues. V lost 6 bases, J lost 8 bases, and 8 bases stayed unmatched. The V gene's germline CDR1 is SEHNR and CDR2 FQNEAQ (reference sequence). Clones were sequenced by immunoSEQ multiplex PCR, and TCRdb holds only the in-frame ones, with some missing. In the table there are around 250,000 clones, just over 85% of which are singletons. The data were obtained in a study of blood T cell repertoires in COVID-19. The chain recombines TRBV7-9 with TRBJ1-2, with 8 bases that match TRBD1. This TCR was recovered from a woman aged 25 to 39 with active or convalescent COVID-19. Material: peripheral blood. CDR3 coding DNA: TGTGCCAGCAGACCCGGACAGGGATGGGGCTACACCTTC. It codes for CASRPGQGWGYTF.